This TCR beta chain came from a study of blood T cell repertoires in COVID-19 (TCRdb year 2020). At the level of the whole study: Collaborator samples came from the United States, Italy and Spain and covered acute and convalescent phases of COVID-19. The samples were drawn from two sources: the first 160 participants of the ongoing ImmuneRACE study, and 1,200 or so subjects contributed by 6 global collaborators. Where available, HLA class I and class II types were taken from metadata supplied by the sample provider and were not determined by assay-based typing. Subjects who had been exposed to COVID-19, were actively infected with it, or had recovered from it provided the deeply sampled blood TCRbeta repertoires that made up the dataset. A de-identified subject ID, COVID-19 status, age in years and sex were almost always included in the sample metadata. The repertoires were made available in a free public database intended to serve as a resource for research on the immune response to SARS-CoV-2. The prospective study material was composed of cDNA or gDNA derived from T cells, B-cell-depleted T cells, or PBMCs.

The collaborating institutions used their own protocols to collect whole blood in K2EDTA tubes. For TCRbeta analysis, collaborators shipped samples in one of three forms: frozen whole blood, isolated PBMCs, or DNA extracted from either of those sample types. As regards this clone: Its antigen target is currently unknown. No quality values exist for individual bases; no much larger clone is one base distant.

What the research found in general, with its limitations: How much clinical and demographic metadata was included differed by source and by participant, and the metadata was provided uncurated.

The immunoSEQ Assay, a bias-controlled multiplex PCR, was used to amplify TCRbeta CDR3 regions from genomic DNA. The paper's processing steps were these. The number of nucleated cells in each sample was estimated from the amplification of reference gene primers within the assay. To quantify the absolute abundance of each unique TCRbeta CDR3 rearrangement, sequence reads were collapsed and filtered. For each sample, productive Simpson clonality was calculated as the square root of Simpson's diversity index over productive rearrangements. TCRdb re-hosts the immuneACCESS table, in-frame sequences only. Its copies lack some clones; in the studies checked, an unresolved V gene accounts for under half of them, and the cause for the rest is not known. D and trimming were read from the DNA, whereas the V and J calls and clone size are those reported in that table. The sample yields approximately 210,000 clones; 84% were counted once. The leading ten clones occupy roughly 5% of the sample.

Sequencing was carried out using peripheral blood. This sequence originates from a woman in her sixties or seventies with active or convalescent COVID-19.

The DNA sequence is given as TGTGCCAGCAGTGGGACAGGGTTGGAGCTGTTTTTT. Translated, it reads CASSGTGLELFF. Here the chain combines TRBV2 and TRBJ2-2, with 8 middle bases fitting TRBD1. Clipping removes 4 bases from V and 10 bases from J, with 2 as the unmatched junction base count. Via the germline V gene, CDR1 is SNHLY and CDR2 FYNNEI. From cysteine to phenylalanine, the CDR3 is 12 amino acids long. The entry retains the CDR3 DNA only, 36 bases that are in frame from base 1.